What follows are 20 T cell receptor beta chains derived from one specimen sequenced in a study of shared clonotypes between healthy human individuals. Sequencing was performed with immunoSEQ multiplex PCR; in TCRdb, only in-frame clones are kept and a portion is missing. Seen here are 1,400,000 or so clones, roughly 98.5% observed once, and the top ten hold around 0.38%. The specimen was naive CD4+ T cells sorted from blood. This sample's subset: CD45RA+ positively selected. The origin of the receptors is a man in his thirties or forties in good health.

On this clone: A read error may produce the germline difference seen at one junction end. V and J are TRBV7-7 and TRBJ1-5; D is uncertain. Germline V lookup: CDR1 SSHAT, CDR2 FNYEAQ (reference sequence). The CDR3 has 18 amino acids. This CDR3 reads CASSLGSCQIPSNQPQHF. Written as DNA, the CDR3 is TGTGCTAGCAGCTTAGGAAGTTGTCAGATCCCTAGCAATCAGCCCCAGCATTTT. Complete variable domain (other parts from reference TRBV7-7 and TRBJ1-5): GAGVSQSPRYKVTKRGQDVTLRCDPISSHATLYWYQQALGQGPEFLTYFNYEAQPDKSGLPSDRFSAERPEGSISTLTIQRTEQRDSAMYRCASSLGSCQIPSNQPQHFGDGTRLSIL.

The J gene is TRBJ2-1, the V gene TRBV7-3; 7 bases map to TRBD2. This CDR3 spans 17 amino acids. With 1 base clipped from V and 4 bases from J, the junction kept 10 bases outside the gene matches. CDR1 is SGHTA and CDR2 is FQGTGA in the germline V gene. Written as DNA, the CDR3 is TGTGCCAGCAGCTTAAATGCACTAGCGCGAGGTTACAATGAGCAGTTCTTC. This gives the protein CASSLNALARGYNEQFF. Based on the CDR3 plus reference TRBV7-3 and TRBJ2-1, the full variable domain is GAGVSQTPSNKVTEKGKYVELRCDPISGHTALYWYRQSLGQGPEFLIYFQGTGAADDSGLPNDRFFAVRPEGSVSTLKIQRTERGDSAVYLCASSLNALARGYNEQFFGPGTRLTVL.

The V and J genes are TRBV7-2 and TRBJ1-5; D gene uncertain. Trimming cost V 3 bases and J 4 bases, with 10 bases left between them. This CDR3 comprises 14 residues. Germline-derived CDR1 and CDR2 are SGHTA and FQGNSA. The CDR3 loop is CASSLKAANQPQHF. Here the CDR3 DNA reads TGTGCCAGCAGCTTGAAGGCGGCTAATCAGCCCCAGCATTTT.

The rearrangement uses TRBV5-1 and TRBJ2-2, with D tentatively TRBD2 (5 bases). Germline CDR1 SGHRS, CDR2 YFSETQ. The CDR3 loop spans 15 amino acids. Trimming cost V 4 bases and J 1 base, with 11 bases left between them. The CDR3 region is CASSPGLGNTGELFF. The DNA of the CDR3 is TGCGCCAGCAGCCCCGGACTTGGGAACACCGGGGAGCTGTTTTTT. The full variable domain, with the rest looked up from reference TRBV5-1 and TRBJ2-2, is KAGVTQTPRYLIKTRGQQVTLSCSPISGHRSVSWYQQTPGQGLQFLFEYFSETQRNKGNFPGRFSGRQFSNSRSEMNVSTLELGDSALYLCASSPGLGNTGELFFGEGSRLTVL.

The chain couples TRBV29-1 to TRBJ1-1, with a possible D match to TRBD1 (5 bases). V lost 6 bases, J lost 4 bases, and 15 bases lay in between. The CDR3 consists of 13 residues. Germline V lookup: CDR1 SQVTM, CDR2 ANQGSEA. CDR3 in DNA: TGCAGCGTGGGCTTGGGGGTTGGCACTGAAGCTTTCTTT. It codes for CSVGLGVGTEAFF.

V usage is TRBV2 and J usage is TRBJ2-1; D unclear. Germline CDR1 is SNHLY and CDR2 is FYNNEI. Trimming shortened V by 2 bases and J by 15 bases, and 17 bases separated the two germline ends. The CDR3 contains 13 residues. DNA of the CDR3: TGTGCCAGCAGTGAAAGGGCTCGCCCGGGCCTGTTCTTC. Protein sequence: CASSERARPGLFF.

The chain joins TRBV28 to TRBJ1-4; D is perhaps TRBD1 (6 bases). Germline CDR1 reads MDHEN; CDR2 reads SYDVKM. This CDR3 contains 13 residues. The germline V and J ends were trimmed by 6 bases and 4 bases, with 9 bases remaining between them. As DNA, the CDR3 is TGTGCCAGCAGCCGGACAGTTAATGAAAAACTGTTTTTT. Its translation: CASSRTVNEKLFF.

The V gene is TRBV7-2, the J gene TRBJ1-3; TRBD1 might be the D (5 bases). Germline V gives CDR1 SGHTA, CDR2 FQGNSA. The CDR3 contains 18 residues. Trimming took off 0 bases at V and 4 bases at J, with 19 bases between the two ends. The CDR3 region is CASSLARGIWGSGNTIYF. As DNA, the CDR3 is TGTGCCAGCAGCTTAGCGCGGGGGATTTGGGGCTCCGGAAACACCATATATTTT. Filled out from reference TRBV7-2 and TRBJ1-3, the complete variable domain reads GAGVSQSPSNKVTEKGKDVELRCDPISGHTALYWYRQSLGQGLEFLIYFQGNSAPDKSGLPSDRFSAERTGGSVSTLTIQRTQQEDSAVYLCASSLARGIWGSGNTIYFGEGSWLTVV.

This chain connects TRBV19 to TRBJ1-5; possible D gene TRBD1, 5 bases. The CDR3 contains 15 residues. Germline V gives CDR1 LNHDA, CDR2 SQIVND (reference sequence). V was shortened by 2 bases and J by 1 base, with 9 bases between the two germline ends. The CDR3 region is CASSIRGASNQPQHF. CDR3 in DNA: TGTGCCAGTAGTATACGAGGGGCCAGCAATCAGCCCCAGCATTTT. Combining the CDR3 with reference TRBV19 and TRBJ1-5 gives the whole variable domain DGGITQSPKYLFRKEGQNVTLSCEQNLNHDAMYWYRQDPGQGLRLIYYSQIVNDFQKGDIAEGYSVSREKKESFPLTVTSAQKNPTAFYLCASSIRGASNQPQHFGDGTRLSIL.

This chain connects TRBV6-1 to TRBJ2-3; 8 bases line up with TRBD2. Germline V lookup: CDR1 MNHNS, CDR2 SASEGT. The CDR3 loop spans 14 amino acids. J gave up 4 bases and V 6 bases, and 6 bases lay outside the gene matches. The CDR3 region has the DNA TGTGCCAGCAGCGGACTAGCATTGGCAGATACGCAGTATTTT. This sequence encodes CASSGLALADTQYF.

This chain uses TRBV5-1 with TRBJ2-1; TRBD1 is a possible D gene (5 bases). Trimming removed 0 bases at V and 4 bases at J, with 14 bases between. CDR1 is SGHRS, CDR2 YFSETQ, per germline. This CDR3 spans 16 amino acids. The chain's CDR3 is CASSLGQGTLYNEQFF. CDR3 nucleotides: TGCGCCAGCAGCTTGGGCCAGGGAACCCTATACAATGAGCAGTTCTTC.

The CDR3 protein is CASSPTREAYYEQYF. CDR3 coding DNA: TGTGCCAGCAGCCCAACGCGGGAGGCTTACTACGAGCAGTACTTC. The V and J genes are TRBV9 and TRBJ2-7; 8 bases map to TRBD2. V shed 4 bases and J 3 bases; nucleotides not matched to a gene: 9. Germline CDR1 and CDR2: SGDLS and YYNGEE. The CDR3 runs to 15 residues.

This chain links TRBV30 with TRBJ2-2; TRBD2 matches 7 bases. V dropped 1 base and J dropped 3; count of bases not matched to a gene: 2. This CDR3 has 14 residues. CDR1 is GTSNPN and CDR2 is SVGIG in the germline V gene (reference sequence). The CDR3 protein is CAWSGLAYTGELFF. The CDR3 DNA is TGTGCCTGGAGTGGACTAGCATACACCGGGGAGCTGTTTTTT.

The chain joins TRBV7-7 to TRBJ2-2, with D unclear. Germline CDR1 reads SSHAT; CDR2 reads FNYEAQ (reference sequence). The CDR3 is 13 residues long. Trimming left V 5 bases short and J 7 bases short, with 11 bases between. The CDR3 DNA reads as TGTGCCAGCAGCCCTTCCCCTAGCGGGGAGCTGTTTTTT. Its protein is CASSPSPSGELFF.

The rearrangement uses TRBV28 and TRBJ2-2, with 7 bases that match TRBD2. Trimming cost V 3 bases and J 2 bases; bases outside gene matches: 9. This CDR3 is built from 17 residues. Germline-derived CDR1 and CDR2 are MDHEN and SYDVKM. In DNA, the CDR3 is TGTGCCAGCAGTTTTTCGATCGGGAGGACCAACACCGGGGAGCTGTTTTTT. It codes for CASSFSIGRTNTGELFF.

CDR3: CASSVGSSYEQYF. CDR3 nucleotides: TGTGCCAGCAGCGTCGGGTCCTCCTACGAGCAGTACTTC. The chain carries TRBV5-4 and TRBJ2-7; D is unresolved. V lost 4 bases and J lost 0, with 8 bases in between. This CDR3 comprises 13 residues. Germline V gene sequence: CDR1 SGHNT, CDR2 YYREEE (reference sequence).

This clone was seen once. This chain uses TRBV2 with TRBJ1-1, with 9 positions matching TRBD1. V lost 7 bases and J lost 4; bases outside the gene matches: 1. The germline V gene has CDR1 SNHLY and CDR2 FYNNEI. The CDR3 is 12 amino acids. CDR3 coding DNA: TGTGCCAGCAAGGACAGGGGCACTGAAGCTTTCTTT. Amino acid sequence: CASKDRGTEAFF.

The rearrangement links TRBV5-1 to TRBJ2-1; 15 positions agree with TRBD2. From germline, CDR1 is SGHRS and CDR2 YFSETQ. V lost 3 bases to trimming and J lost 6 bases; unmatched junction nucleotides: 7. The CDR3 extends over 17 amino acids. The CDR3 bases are TGCGCCAGCAGCTACGGACTAGCGGGAGGGCCGGCCAATGAGCAGTTCTTC. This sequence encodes CASSYGLAGGPANEQFF.

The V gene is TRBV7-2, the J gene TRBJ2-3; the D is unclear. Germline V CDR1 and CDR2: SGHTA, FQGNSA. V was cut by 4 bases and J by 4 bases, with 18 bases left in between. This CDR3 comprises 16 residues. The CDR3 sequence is CASSSLHINSPDTQYF. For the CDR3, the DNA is TGTGCCAGCAGCTCCCTCCACATTAATAGCCCAGATACGCAGTATTTT.

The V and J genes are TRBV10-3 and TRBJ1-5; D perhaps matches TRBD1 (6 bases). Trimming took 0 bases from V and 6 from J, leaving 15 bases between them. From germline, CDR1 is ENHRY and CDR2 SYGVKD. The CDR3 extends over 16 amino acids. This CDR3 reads CAISESGRGGAQPQHF. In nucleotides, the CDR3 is TGTGCCATCAGTGAGTCCGGCAGGGGAGGAGCTCAGCCCCAGCATTTT.